This T cell receptor beta chain was retrieved from a study of OX40 agonist ivuxolimab in advanced cancers. Some clones are missing from TCRdb's copy, which holds only in-frame ones; the method was immunoSEQ multiplex PCR. Here the sample spans 30,000 to 35,000 clones, roughly 89% being singletons. Germline assignment: CDR1 SGHNT and CDR2 YYREEE (reference sequence). This CDR3 region has 16 residues. Between the trimmed V and J ends, which lost 3 bases and 1 base, there was a span of 16 bases. The J gene is TRBJ2-5, the V gene TRBV5-4; D remains ambiguous. The receptor was derived from an adult with an advanced solid tumor such as melanoma, head and neck, liver or kidney cancer. The source material was CD4+ or CD8+ T cells sorted from blood, sampled in a trial of the OX40 agonist ivuxolimab. The CDR3 nucleotides read TGTGCCAGCAGCTCCCAGGTATACCCGCCCCAAGAGACCCAGTACTTC. Translation: CASSSQVYPPQETQYF.